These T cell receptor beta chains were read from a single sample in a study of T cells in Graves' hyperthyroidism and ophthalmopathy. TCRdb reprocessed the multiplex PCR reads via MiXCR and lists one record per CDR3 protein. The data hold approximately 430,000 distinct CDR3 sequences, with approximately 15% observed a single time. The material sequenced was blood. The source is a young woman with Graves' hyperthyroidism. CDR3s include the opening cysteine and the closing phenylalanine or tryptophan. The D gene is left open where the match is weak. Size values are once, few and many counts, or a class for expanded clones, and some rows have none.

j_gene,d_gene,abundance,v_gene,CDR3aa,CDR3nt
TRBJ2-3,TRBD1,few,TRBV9,CASSASGQGLPEDTQYF,TGTGCCAGCAGCGCCTCAGGACAGGGGCTACCGGAGGATACGCAGTATTTT
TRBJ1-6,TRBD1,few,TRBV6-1,CTSSYFRQGGNSPLHF,TGTACCAGCAGTTACTTTCGTCAGGGGGGAAATTCACCCCTCCACTTT
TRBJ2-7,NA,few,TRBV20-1,CSASKGEVYEQYF,TGCAGTGCTAGCAAGGGGGAGGTATACGAGCAGTACTTC
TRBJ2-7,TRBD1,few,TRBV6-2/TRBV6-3,CASSYTGGNEQYF,TGTGCCAGCAGTTATACAGGGGGGAACGAGCAGTACTTC
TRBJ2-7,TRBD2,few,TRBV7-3,CASSPGLAGAHEQYF,TGTGCCAGCAGCCCGGGACTAGCGGGAGCGCACGAGCAGTACTTC
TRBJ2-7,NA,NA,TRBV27,CASSWGYRNIHEQYF,TGTGCCAGCAGTTGGGGGTACAGGAACATCCACGAGCAGTACTTC
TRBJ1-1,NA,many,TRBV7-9,CASSAVGDTEAFF,TGTGCCAGCAGCGCAGTCGGAGACACTGAAGCTTTCTTT
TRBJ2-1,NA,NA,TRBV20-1,CSASSGESSYNEQFF,TGCAGTGCTTCGTCGGGGGAGTCCTCCTACAATGAGCAGTTCTTC
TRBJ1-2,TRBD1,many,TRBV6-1,CASSPDRGTGYTF,TGTGCCAGCAGCCCCGACAGGGGGACTGGCTACACCTTC
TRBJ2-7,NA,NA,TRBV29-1,CSVELGSYNEQYF,TGCAGCGTCGAACTTGGCTCCTACAATGAGCAGTACTTC
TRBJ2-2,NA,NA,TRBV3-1,CASSQGGISGELFF,TGTGCCAGCAGCCAAGGGGGGATAAGTGGGGAGCTGTTTTTT
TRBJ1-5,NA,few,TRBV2,CASSEAPYQPQHF,TGTGCCAGCAGTGAAGCCCCATATCAGCCCCAGCATTTT
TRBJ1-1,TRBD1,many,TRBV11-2,CASSSRPRGTGSEAFF,TGTGCCAGCAGCAGCAGACCTAGAGGGACAGGGTCAGAAGCTTTCTTT
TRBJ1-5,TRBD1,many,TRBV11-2,CASSTDRGQPQHF,TGTGCCAGCAGCACCGACAGGGGGCAGCCCCAGCATTTT
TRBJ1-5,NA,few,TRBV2,CASSDGQPQHF,TGTGCCAGCAGTGATGGCCAGCCCCAGCATTTT
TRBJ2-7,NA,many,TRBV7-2,CASSTLGPYEQYF,TGTGCCAGCTCTACCCTCGGCCCTTACGAGCAGTACTTC
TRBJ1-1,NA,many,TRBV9,CASSVDVTNTEAFF,TGTGCCAGCAGCGTAGATGTGACGAACACTGAAGCTTTCTTT